The clone carrying this T cell receptor beta chain was observed a few times. This entry is derived from a study of blood T cell repertoires in COVID-19. Study-level information: Acute and convalescent COVID-19 samples came from the United States, Italy and Spain.

Authors' methods: Estimation of nucleated cell counts was performed using reference gene primer amplification. Data came from immunoSEQ multiplex PCR; TCRdb stores just in-frame clones and leaves some out. D and trimming were read from the DNA, whereas the V and J calls and clone size are those reported in that table. The table shows about 190,000 clones, with more than 65% occurring only once. CDR3 length: 17 residues. The germline V gene has CDR1 LGHDT and CDR2 YNNKEL (reference sequence). The V gene lost 0 bases and the J gene lost 4 bases, with 13 bases spanning the gap. The study recruited people aged 18 to 89 years across some 23 US areas.

The source material was PBMCs or T cells enriched from blood (not recorded which). The chain links TRBV3-1 (or the pseudogene TRBV3-2) to TRBJ2-6; D may be TRBD2 (6 bases). The TCR comes from a woman aged 50 to 65 with acute COVID-19. The CDR3 region is CASSQDWGGAGANVLTF. For the CDR3, the DNA is TGTGCCAGCAGCCAAGACTGGGGCGGGGCCGGGGCCAACGTCCTGACTTTC.